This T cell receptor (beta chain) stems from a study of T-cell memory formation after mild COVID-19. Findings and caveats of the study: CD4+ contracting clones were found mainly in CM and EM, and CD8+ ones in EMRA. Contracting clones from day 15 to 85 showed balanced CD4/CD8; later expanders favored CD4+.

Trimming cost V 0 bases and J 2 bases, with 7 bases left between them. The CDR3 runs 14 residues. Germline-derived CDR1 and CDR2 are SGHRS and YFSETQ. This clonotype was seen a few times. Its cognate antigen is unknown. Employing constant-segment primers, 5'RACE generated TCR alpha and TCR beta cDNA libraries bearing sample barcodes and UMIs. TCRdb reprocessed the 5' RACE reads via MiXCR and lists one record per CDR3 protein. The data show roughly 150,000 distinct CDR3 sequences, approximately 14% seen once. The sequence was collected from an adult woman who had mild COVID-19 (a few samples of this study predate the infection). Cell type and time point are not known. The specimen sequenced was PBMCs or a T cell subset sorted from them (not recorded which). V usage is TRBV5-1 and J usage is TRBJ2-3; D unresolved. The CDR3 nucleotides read TGCGCCAGCAGCTTGGTGGCCCCCACAGATACGCAGTATTTT. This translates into CASSLVAPTDTQYF.